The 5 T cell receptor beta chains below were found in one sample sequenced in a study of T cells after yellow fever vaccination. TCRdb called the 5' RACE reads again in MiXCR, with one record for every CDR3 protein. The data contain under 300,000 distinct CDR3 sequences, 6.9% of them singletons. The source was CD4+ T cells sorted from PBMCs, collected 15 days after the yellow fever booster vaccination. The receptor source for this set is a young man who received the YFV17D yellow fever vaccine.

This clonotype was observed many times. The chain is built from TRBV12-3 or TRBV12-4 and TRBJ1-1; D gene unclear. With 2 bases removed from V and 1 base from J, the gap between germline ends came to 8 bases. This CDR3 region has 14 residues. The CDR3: CASSLRLGNTEAFF. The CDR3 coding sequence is TGTGCCAGCAGTTTAAGGTTAGGGAACACTGAAGCTTTCTTT.

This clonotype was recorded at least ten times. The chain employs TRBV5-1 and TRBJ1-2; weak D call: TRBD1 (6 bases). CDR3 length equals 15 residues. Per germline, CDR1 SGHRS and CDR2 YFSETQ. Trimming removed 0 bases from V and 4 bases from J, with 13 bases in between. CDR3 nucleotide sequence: TGCGCCAGCAGCTTGGGGGCAGGACAGCCCTATGGCTACACCTTC. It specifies CASSLGAGQPYGYTF.

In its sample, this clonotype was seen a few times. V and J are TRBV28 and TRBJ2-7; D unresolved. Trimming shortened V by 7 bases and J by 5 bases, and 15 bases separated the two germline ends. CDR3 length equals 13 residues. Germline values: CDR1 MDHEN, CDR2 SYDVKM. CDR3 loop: CASTLTTPDEQYF. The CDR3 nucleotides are TGTGCCAGCACCTTAACCACGCCGGACGAGCAGTACTTC.

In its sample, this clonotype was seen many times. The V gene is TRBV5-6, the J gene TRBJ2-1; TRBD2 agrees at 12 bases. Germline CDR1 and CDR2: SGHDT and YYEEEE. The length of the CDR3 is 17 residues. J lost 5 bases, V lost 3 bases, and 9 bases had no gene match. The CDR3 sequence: CASSSTLLAGGNNEQFF. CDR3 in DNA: TGTGCCAGCAGCTCGACCCTACTAGCGGGAGGCAACAATGAGCAGTTCTTC.

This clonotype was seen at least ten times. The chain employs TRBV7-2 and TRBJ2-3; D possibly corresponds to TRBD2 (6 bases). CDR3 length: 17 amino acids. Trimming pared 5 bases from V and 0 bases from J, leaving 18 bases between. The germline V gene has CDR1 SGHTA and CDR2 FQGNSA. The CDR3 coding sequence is TGTGCCAGCAGCCGCGACTGGGCGGGACCTAGCACAGATACGCAGTATTTT. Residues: CASSRDWAGPSTDTQYF.